Listed below are T cell receptor beta chains from one sample, sequenced in a study of technical replicates of blood from four donors. The table came from immunoSEQ multiplex PCR; TCRdb's copy has only in-frame clones and leaves some out. The data hold over 70,000 clones, with approximately 96% observed a single time. Sequencing used T cells isolated from PBMCs. These receptors all stem from a human donor in good health. CDR3s leave out the opening cysteine and the closing phenylalanine or tryptophan. A D gene is named only where the DNA matches it firmly.

TRBV19	TRBJ2-2	TRBD2	ASNLGLAGVVTGELF
TRBV28	TRBJ1-1	NA	ASSSATQIEAF
TRBV5-1	TRBJ2-3	TRBD2	ASSYSGGISDTQY
TRBV5-1	TRBJ1-1	TRBD1	ASSLGQGAMNTEAF
TRBV2	TRBJ2-1	TRBD2	ASSEGGRLAGGTSYNEQF
TRBV2	TRBJ1-4	NA	ASSGDGGGTNEKLF
TRBV5-6	TRBJ1-2	NA	AGSGGGRASDGYT
TRBV7-6	TRBJ2-5	TRBD2	ASSLGGLAEKETQY
TRBV7-9	TRBJ2-1	TRBD2	ASSLSGRAYNEQF
TRBV11-2	TRBJ2-3	TRBD2	ASWVGRGYTDTQY
TRBV19	TRBJ2-7	TRBD1	ASSASRTGQGAREQY
TRBV19	TRBJ2-1	NA	ASSIGANNEQF
TRBV11-2	TRBJ2-3	NA	ASSFLQGGEGTQY
TRBV19	TRBJ1-2	NA	ASSREIYPGGYT
TRBV5-1	TRBJ1-1	NA	ASSFGGGLMNTEAF
TRBV27	TRBJ2-3	NA	ASSFYGGPEFGAQY
TRBV10-3	TRBJ2-2	TRBD2	AISESTSANTGELF
TRBV27	TRBJ2-3	NA	ASSPRGQGTASGRRVRANTQY
TRBV7-2	TRBJ2-3	TRBD1	ASSSERTGGRADTQY
TRBV27	TRBJ1-1	TRBD1	ASSLATGGGTEAF
TRBV6-1	TRBJ2-7	TRBD1	ASSGRQGINYEQY
TRBV2	TRBJ2-5	TRBD2	ASQLRTSGGETQY
TRBV10-3	TRBJ2-1	TRBD2	AAKEGLEGLEQF
TRBV7-6	TRBJ1-5	NA	ASSSGYSNQPQH
TRBV6-6	TRBJ1-5	TRBD1	ASSDGQGDRQPQH
TRBV6-5	TRBJ1-5	NA	ASTNSRGAQH
TRBV2	TRBJ1-6	TRBD1	ASSRQGDNSPLH
TRBV7-6	TRBJ1-2	NA	ASSSRGAMGNGYT
TRBV6-1	TRBJ2-7	NA	ASSVQPYEQY
TRBV30	TRBJ1-1	NA	AWSDLRAEMNTEAF
TRBV30	TRBJ1-5	NA	AWSMAGNQPQH
TRBV9	TRBJ1-1	NA	ASSARPGPTEAF
TRBV5-1	TRBJ1-4	TRBD1	ATRTGRELTTNEKLF
TRBV30	TRBJ2-1	NA	AWSVYNEQF